The 24 T cell receptor beta chains reported below all come from one sample, sequenced in a study of cytomegalovirus exposure and HLA in healthy donors. The PCR was carried out with 60 Vbeta primers and 13 Jbeta primers. This table comes from immunoSEQ multiplex PCR, and its TCRdb copy is limited to in-frame clones, with some not included. The top ten hold 11% to 15% of the sample, which has under 200,000 clones, about 79% seen once. Sequencing was performed on PBMCs. The receptors here all came from a man aged 45-65 years in good health and CMV-seropositive.

This sequence joins TRBV6-5 and TRBJ1-2, with a possible D match to TRBD1 (5 bases). The CDR3 spans 16 residues. Trimming removed 4 bases from V and 4 bases from J, with 19 bases in between. Germline CDR1 reads MNHEY; CDR2 reads SVGAGI. The CDR3 reads CASSSGPGQEPYGYTF. CDR3 coding DNA: TGTGCCAGCAGTTCCGGTCCAGGGCAGGAGCCCTATGGCTACACCTTC.

The chain employs TRBV6-5 and TRBJ1-2; perhaps TRBD1 as D (5 bases). Germline CDR1 MNHEY, CDR2 SVGAGI. The ends were cut back, 6 bases at V and 0 bases at J, with 8 bases in the middle. The CDR3 has 13 amino acids. The CDR3 reads CASRQQANYGYTF. CDR3 coding DNA: TGTGCCAGCAGGCAACAGGCTAACTATGGCTACACCTTC.

The chain has TRBV19 and TRBJ2-7, with 10 nucleotides matching TRBD1. There are 15 residues in the CDR3. The J segment lost 4 bases and the V segment lost 7 bases, leaving 10 bases of the junction unmatched. CDR1 LNHDA and CDR2 SQIVND come from the germline V gene (reference sequence). CDR3 bases: TGTGCCAGTACGGGACAGGGGACGATCGGATACGAGCAGTACTTC. Residues: CASTGQGTIGYEQYF.

This chain joins TRBV6-5 and TRBJ1-1, with 8 bases identical to TRBD1. The germline gives CDR1 MNHEY, CDR2 SVGAGI. Trimming cost V 5 bases and J 3 bases; bases outside gene matches: 8. The CDR3 runs 15 residues. CDR3: CASSRQGLGHTEAFF. CDR3 sequence (DNA): TGTGCCAGCAGTCGACAGGGGTTGGGGCACACTGAAGCTTTCTTT.

The gene calls are TRBV28 and TRBJ2-7; perhaps TRBD1 as D (6 bases). The ends were cut back, 1 base at V and 3 bases at J, with 13 bases in the middle. Looked up from germline, CDR1 is MDHEN and CDR2 is SYDVKM. This CDR3 contains 15 residues. Written as DNA, the CDR3 is TGTGCCAGCAGTTTATCGTTTAACAGGGTCTACGAGCAGTACTTC. It codes for CASSLSFNRVYEQYF.

This clone was counted a few times. V usage is TRBV6-1 and J usage is TRBJ1-2; 7 bases fit TRBD1. The ends lost 5 bases at V and 6 bases at J; junction bases unmatched: 15. Looked up from germline, CDR1 is MNHNS and CDR2 is SASEGT. The CDR3 sequence is 16 residues long. The CDR3 is CASSKGTAPTLDGYTF. CDR3 nucleotide sequence: TGTGCCAGCAGTAAAGGGACAGCCCCTACCTTGGATGGCTACACCTTC.

V gene TRBV5-1 combines with J gene TRBJ1-1; possible D gene TRBD1, 5 bases. This CDR3 spans 13 amino acids. Germline V CDR1 and CDR2: SGHRS, YFSETQ. The V and J ends lost 4 bases and 8 bases respectively, with 15 bases between them. The CDR3 DNA reads TGCGCCAGCAGCACCACAGGAGATAAAGAAGCTTTCTTT. This gives the protein CASSTTGDKEAFF.

This sequence joins TRBV2 and TRBJ2-1, with D hard to call. V lost 8 bases, J lost 6 bases, and 11 bases lay in between. In germline, CDR1 is SNHLY, CDR2 FYNNEI. The CDR3 extends over 12 amino acids. DNA for the CDR3: TGTGCCAGCGGTCGTCAGTTCAATGAGCAGTTCTTC. Translating it yields CASGRQFNEQFF. Full variable domain (remainder filled in from reference TRBV2 and TRBJ2-1): EPEVTQTPSHQVTQMGQEVILRCVPISNHLYFYWYRQILGQKVEFLVSFYNNEISEKSEIFDDQFSVERPDGSNFTLKIRSTKLEDSAMYFCASGRQFNEQFFGPGTRLTVL.

This chain uses TRBV2 with TRBJ2-6; a weak D match, TRBD2 (5 bases). This CDR3 is built from 15 residues. Trimming removed 6 bases from V and 0 bases from J, with 9 bases in between. The germline V gene has CDR1 SNHLY and CDR2 FYNNEI. In nucleotides, the CDR3 is TGTGCCAGCAGCGGACTTCCCTCTGGGGCCAACGTCCTGACTTTC. Translating gives CASSGLPSGANVLTF.

The chain couples TRBV28 to TRBJ1-5, with TRBD1 identical over 9 bases. Trimming at V came to 4 bases and at J to 4 bases, leaving 5 bases not matched to a gene. The CDR3 length is 15 residues. The germline CDR1 and CDR2 sequences are MDHEN and SYDVKM. The CDR3 nucleotides read TGTGCCAGCAGTTCCCTAGGACAGGGGAATCAGCCCCAGCATTTT. Its translation: CASSSLGQGNQPQHF.

This clone was seen a few times. V gene TRBV27 combines with J gene TRBJ2-1; D possibly corresponds to TRBD2 (6 bases). The CDR3 extends over 17 amino acids. Trimming took 9 bases from V and 5 from J, leaving 26 bases between them. Germline V lookup: CDR1 MNHEY, CDR2 SMNVEV (reference sequence). For the CDR3, the DNA is TGTGCCAGTATAATGGAATATGGGCGGGAAAACCACAATGAGCAGTTCTTC. Translating it yields CASIMEYGRENHNEQFF.

The chain recombines TRBV30 with TRBJ2-7, with D possibly TRBD1 on 5 matching bases. From germline, CDR1 is GTSNPN and CDR2 SVGIG (reference sequence). V shed 2 bases and J shed 1 base, with 15 bases lying between them. The CDR3 runs to 15 residues. CDR3 nucleotide sequence: TGTGCCTGGAGTAGATCAGACAGACTTTCCTACGAGCAGTACTTC. Translated: CAWSRSDRLSYEQYF. The whole variable domain, filled in from reference TRBV30 and TRBJ2-7, reads SQTIHQWPATLVQPVGSPLSLECTVEGTSNPNLYWYRQAAGRGLQLLFYSVGIGQISSEVPQNLSASRPQDRQFILSSKKLLLSDSGFYLCAWSRSDRLSYEQYFGPGTRLTVT.

This clone is a singleton in its sample. This chain uses TRBV5-4 with TRBJ2-5, with D tentatively TRBD1 (5 bases). Per germline, CDR1 SGHNT and CDR2 YYREEE (reference sequence). Trimming pared 4 bases from V and 5 bases from J, leaving 18 bases between. The CDR3 is 15 residues long. CDR3: CASSGRDRQGETQYF. In DNA, the CDR3 is TGTGCCAGCAGCGGAAGGGATCGGCAGGGTGAGACCCAGTACTTC. Together with reference TRBV5-4 and TRBJ2-5, the CDR3 gives the full variable domain: ETGVTQSPTHLIKTRGQQVTLRCSSQSGHNTVSWYQQALGQGPQFIFQYYREEENGRGNFPPRFSGLQFPNYSSELNVNALELDDSALYLCASSGRDRQGETQYFGPGTRLLVL.

Here the CDR3 reads CASSIAQGFETQYF. CDR3 nucleotide sequence: TGTGCCAGTAGTATCGCACAGGGGTTTGAGACCCAGTACTTC. The J gene is TRBJ2-5, the V gene TRBV19, with 7 bases lining up with TRBD1. This CDR3 contains 14 residues. The germline V gene has CDR1 LNHDA and CDR2 SQIVND (reference sequence). The ends lost 3 bases at V and 5 bases at J; junction bases unmatched: 6.

As to this clone: This specimen includes other DNA sequences encoding the same CDR3. The chain uses TRBV5-1 and TRBJ2-7; no clear D gene. V lost 4 bases, J lost 2 bases, and 4 bases lay in between. Germline loops: CDR1 SGHRS, CDR2 YFSETQ. The CDR3 has 11 amino acids. CDR3 amino acids: CASSLAYEQYF. CDR3 coding DNA: TGCGCCAGCAGCCTTGCCTACGAGCAGTACTTC. Variable domain in full (rest from reference TRBV5-1 and TRBJ2-7): KAGVTQTPRYLIKTRGQQVTLSCSPISGHRSVSWYQQTPGQGLQFLFEYFSETQRNKGNFPGRFSGRQFSNSRSEMNVSTLELGDSALYLCASSLAYEQYFGPGTRLTVT.

The chain links TRBV6-5 to TRBJ2-5; D not certain. Germline lookup yields CDR1 MNHEY and CDR2 SVGAGI. Trimming removed 7 bases from V and 5 bases from J, with 8 bases in between. This CDR3 comprises 11 residues. The CDR3 DNA follows: TGTGCCAGCAAGATCGGGGAGACCCAGTACTTC. It translates to CASKIGETQYF.

This clone was found once. V is TRBV2 and J is TRBJ2-2; possible D gene TRBD1, 6 bases. This CDR3 region has 14 residues. V shed 8 bases and J shed 4 bases, with 14 bases lying between them. Germline V gene lookup returns CDR1 SNHLY and CDR2 FYNNEI. The CDR3 here is CASAQGTRTGELFF. Written as DNA, the CDR3 is TGTGCCAGCGCTCAGGGGACACGCACCGGGGAGCTGTTTTTT. Using reference TRBV2 and TRBJ2-2 for the parts outside the CDR3, the full variable domain is EPEVTQTPSHQVTQMGQEVILRCVPISNHLYFYWYRQILGQKVEFLVSFYNNEISEKSEIFDDQFSVERPDGSNFTLKIRSTKLEDSAMYFCASAQGTRTGELFFGEGSRLTVL.

V gene TRBV6-1 combines with J gene TRBJ2-3, with unresolved D. V lost 6 bases and J lost 2, with 6 bases in between. The CDR3 contains 12 residues. Germline CDR1 and CDR2: MNHNS and SASEGT. The chain's CDR3 is CASRQDTDTQYF. In DNA form, the CDR3 reads TGTGCCAGCAGGCAGGACACAGATACGCAGTATTTT.

The rearrangement links TRBV6-5 to TRBJ1-3; D not certain. The last part of the DNA fits TRBJ2-2 better; the J call may be wrong. There are 12 residues in the CDR3. The germline CDR1 and CDR2 sequences are MNHEY and SVGAGI. The CDR3 sequence is CASTRNTGELFF. In DNA form, the CDR3 reads TGTGCCAGCACCAGAAACACCGGGGAGCTGTTTTTT.

This sequence joins TRBV20-1 and TRBJ2-1, with a tentative D call TRBD2 (7 bases). CDR1 is DFQATT, CDR2 SNEGSKA, per germline (reference sequence). V was pared by 6 bases and J by 15 bases, with 12 bases between. The CDR3 runs to 9 residues. CDR3 amino acids: CSAGGAAFF. CDR3 DNA sequence: TGCAGTGCGGGGGGGGCCGCGTTCTTC.

The chain recombines TRBV19 with TRBJ1-1, with 8 bases aligning to TRBD1. The CDR3 loop spans 14 amino acids. The germline CDR1 and CDR2 sequences are LNHDA and SQIVND (reference sequence). J gave up 2 bases and V 3 bases, and 2 bases lay outside the gene matches. CDR3: CASSIGTGNTEAFF. DNA for the CDR3: TGTGCCAGTAGTATCGGGACAGGAAACACTGAAGCTTTCTTT.

The chain combines TRBV6-1 with TRBJ2-5; 8 bases line up with TRBD1. Germline V gives CDR1 MNHNS, CDR2 SASEGT. V dropped 5 bases and J dropped 5; count of bases not matched to a gene: 4. The CDR3 contains 13 residues. CDR3 DNA sequence: TGTGCCAGCAGTTTTGGACAGGGCGAGACCCAGTACTTC. This codes for CASSFGQGETQYF.

CDR3 DNA sequence: TGCACCGGGGGGGGGTCCTACAATGAGCAGTTCTTC. Translation gives CTGGGSYNEQFF. This chain connects TRBV29-1 to TRBJ2-1; TRBD2 matches 8 bases. The germline V gene has CDR1 SQVTM and CDR2 ANQGSEA. This CDR3 region has 12 residues.

The chain couples TRBV5-1 to TRBJ2-2; TRBD2 is a possible D gene (5 bases). The CDR3 extends over 13 amino acids. The V and J ends lost 0 bases and 5 bases respectively, with 5 bases between them. Looked up from germline, CDR1 is SGHRS and CDR2 is YFSETQ. CDR3 amino acids: CASSLGGTGELFF. CDR3 DNA sequence: TGCGCCAGCAGCTTGGGAGGGACCGGGGAGCTGTTTTTT.